These T cell receptor beta chains were read from a single sample in a study of cytotoxic CD8 clonotypes in ibrutinib-treated CLL. Measured with immunoSEQ multiplex PCR; TCRdb has only the in-frame clones, and not every one. The sample carries roughly 220,000 clones, approximately 79% recorded once. The material sequenced was PBMCs, taken after 12 months of ibrutinib treatment. The source is a human donor with chronic lymphocytic leukemia. Both conserved end residues are part of each CDR3. Each record gives: CDR3 length, clone size, V gene, D gene, J gene, CDR3 protein, CDR3 DNA. D genes are given only for firm matches. Clone size, where shown, is once, few, many, or a class for clones that have expanded.

length: 17
size: -
V: TRBV4-1
D: TRBD1
J: TRBJ2-2
CDR3: CASSQDRDRGSTGELFF
DNA: TGCGCCAGCAGCCAAGACCGGGACAGGGGTTCCACCGGGGAGCTGTTTTTT

length: 15
size: -
V: TRBV15
D: -
J: TRBJ2-7
CDR3: CATSRDPGGSYEQYF
DNA: TGTGCCACCAGCAGAGATCCCGGGGGCTCCTACGAGCAGTACTTC

length: 15
size: -
V: TRBV5-4
D: -
J: TRBJ2-5
CDR3: CASSPGDHFQETQYF
DNA: TGTGCCAGCAGCCCGGGGGACCACTTCCAAGAGACCCAGTACTTC

length: 15
size: -
V: TRBV5-1
D: TRBD1
J: TRBJ2-2
CDR3: CASSKDRGNTGELFF
DNA: TGCGCCAGCAGCAAGGACAGGGGTAACACCGGGGAGCTGTTTTTT

length: 13
size: -
V: TRBV7-8
D: TRBD1
J: TRBJ1-2
CDR3: CASTTGINYGYTF
DNA: TGTGCCAGCACGACAGGGATTAACTATGGCTACACCTTC

length: 14
size: -
V: TRBV7-9
D: -
J: TRBJ1-2
CDR3: CASSLRGVHYGYTF
DNA: TGTGCCAGCAGCTTAAGGGGAGTGCACTATGGCTACACCTTC

length: 16
size: -
V: TRBV5-8
D: -
J: TRBJ2-2
CDR3: CASSSGQLRGPGELFF
DNA: TGTGCCAGCAGCTCCGGACAGCTTAGAGGTCCCGGGGAGCTGTTTTTT

length: 16
size: once
V: TRBV5-1
D: -
J: TRBJ2-3
CDR3: CASSLQRGYDTDTQYF
DNA: TGCGCCAGCAGCTTACAGAGGGGTTATGACACAGATACGCAGTATTTT

length: 14
size: -
V: TRBV6-1
D: TRBD1
J: TRBJ1-4
CDR3: CASTGTGGNEKLFF
DNA: TGTGCCAGCACGGGGACAGGGGGTAATGAAAAACTGTTTTTT

length: 14
size: once
V: TRBV13
D: -
J: TRBJ1-2
CDR3: CASTSSEGDYGYTF
DNA: TGTGCCAGCACATCCTCGGAGGGGGATTATGGCTACACCTTC

length: 14
size: few
V: TRBV7-2
D: TRBD1
J: TRBJ1-5
CDR3: CASTSGQGSQPQHF
DNA: TGTGCCAGCACTTCGGGACAGGGGTCTCAGCCCCAGCATTTT

length: 16
size: -
V: TRBV7-9
D: -
J: TRBJ1-2
CDR3: CASSLGSRFPIYGYTF
DNA: TGTGCCAGCAGCTTAGGTTCCAGGTTTCCCATCTATGGCTACACCTTC

length: 16
size: -
V: TRBV5-1
D: -
J: TRBJ2-2
CDR3: CASSLALRGNTGELFF
DNA: TGCGCCAGCAGCTTGGCCCTCAGGGGGAACACCGGGGAGCTGTTTTTT

length: 14
size: -
V: TRBV5-6
D: TRBD1
J: TRBJ1-2
CDR3: CASSLPDRVSGYTF
DNA: TGTGCCAGCAGCCTCCCCGACAGGGTTTCTGGCTACACCTTC

length: 12
size: -
V: TRBV19
D: -
J: TRBJ2-1
CDR3: CASSSGMVQQFF
DNA: TGTGCCAGTAGTAGTGGTATGGTGCAGCAGTTCTTC

length: 12
size: -
V: TRBV19
D: -
J: TRBJ2-1
CDR3: CASSMGGSFRFF
DNA: TGTGCCAGTAGTATGGGCGGGTCCTTTAGGTTCTTC

length: 15
size: -
V: TRBV18
D: -
J: TRBJ2-3
CDR3: CASSGLRGGTDTQYF
DNA: TGTGCCAGCTCAGGACTTCGTGGCGGAACAGATACGCAGTATTTT

length: 14
size: -
V: TRBV11-2
D: -
J: TRBJ2-1
CDR3: CASSLGTYHNEQFF
DNA: TGTGCCAGCAGCTTAGGGACATACCACAATGAGCAGTTCTTC

length: 14
size: -
V: TRBV28
D: -
J: TRBJ1-1
CDR3: CASSDGQMNTEAFF
DNA: TGTGCCAGCAGTGACGGACAGATGAACACTGAAGCTTTCTTT

length: 14
size: -
V: TRBV29-1
D: TRBD2
J: TRBJ2-7
CDR3: CSGAYGLEHYEQYF
DNA: TGCAGCGGTGCTTACGGACTAGAACACTACGAGCAGTACTTC

length: 13
size: few
V: TRBV5-1
D: -
J: TRBJ1-1
CDR3: CASSLGANTEAFF
DNA: TGCGCCAGCAGCTTAGGAGCGAACACTGAAGCTTTCTTT

length: 13
size: -
V: TRBV12-5
D: -
J: TRBJ2-7
CDR3: CASGPPDSSFYYF
DNA: TGTGCTAGTGGTCCACCAGACAGCTCATTCTATTACTTC

length: 15
size: -
V: TRBV9
D: TRBD1
J: TRBJ1-1
CDR3: CASSVQGAMNTEAFF
DNA: TGTGCCAGCAGCGTTCAGGGGGCGATGAACACTGAAGCTTTCTTT

length: 13
size: -
V: TRBV29-1
D: -
J: TRBJ1-5
CDR3: CSVITIQGQPQHF
DNA: TGCAGCGTTATAACTATACAGGGACAGCCCCAGCATTTT

length: 13
size: -
V: TRBV5-4
D: TRBD1
J: TRBJ1-2
CDR3: CASSLGQGQGYTF
DNA: TGTGCCAGCAGCCTAGGACAGGGGCAGGGCTACACCTTC

length: 17
size: -
V: TRBV28
D: -
J: TRBJ1-5
CDR3: CASSLWRRGRSNQPQHF
DNA: TGTGCCAGCAGTTTATGGCGACGTGGCAGAAGCAATCAGCCCCAGCATTTT

length: 15
size: -
V: TRBV27
D: -
J: TRBJ1-4
CDR3: CASSPRGGMVEKLFF
DNA: TGTGCCAGCAGCCCACGGGGGGGAATGGTCGAAAAACTGTTTTTT

length: 16
size: -
V: TRBV7-9
D: -
J: TRBJ1-1
CDR3: CASSPDGGTLNTEAFF
DNA: TGTGCCAGCAGCCCAGATGGGGGGACACTGAACACTGAAGCTTTCTTT

length: 16
size: -
V: TRBV6-1
D: -
J: TRBJ2-4
CDR3: CASSASNSIAKNIQYF
DNA: TGTGCCAGCAGTGCATCGAACTCAATTGCCAAAAACATTCAGTACTTC

length: 11
size: once
V: TRBV2
D: -
J: TRBJ2-1
CDR3: CASTDSPLKFF
DNA: TGTGCCAGCACGGACAGCCCCCTCAAGTTCTTC

length: 14
size: -
V: TRBV27
D: -
J: TRBJ1-4
CDR3: CASSSTRGREKLFF
DNA: TGTGCCAGCAGTTCAACGAGAGGGAGGGAAAAACTGTTTTTT

length: 16
size: -
V: TRBV21-1
D: -
J: TRBJ2-5
CDR3: CASSNEFPSGKETQYF
DNA: TGTGCCAGCAGTAACGAGTTTCCTAGCGGAAAAGAGACCCAGTACTTC

length: 14
size: -
V: TRBV9
D: -
J: TRBJ1-2
CDR3: CASSVDSQAYGYTF
DNA: TGTGCCAGCAGCGTAGATAGTCAGGCCTATGGCTACACCTTC

length: 16
size: -
V: TRBV6-1
D: TRBD2
J: TRBJ2-3
CDR3: CASSVGLAVISDTQYF
DNA: TGTGCCAGCAGTGTGGGACTAGCGGTAATATCAGATACGCAGTATTTT

length: 12
size: few
V: TRBV11-2
D: -
J: TRBJ1-2
CDR3: CASSLGRDGYTF
DNA: TGTGCCAGCAGCCTAGGCAGGGATGGCTACACCTTC

length: 13
size: -
V: TRBV6-1
D: -
J: TRBJ1-1
CDR3: CASSENPYTEAFF
DNA: TGTGCCAGCAGTGAAAACCCCTACACTGAAGCTTTCTTT

length: 14
size: -
V: TRBV18
D: -
J: TRBJ1-1
CDR3: CASSPGGPNTEAFF
DNA: TGTGCCAGCTCACCAGGGGGGCCGAACACTGAAGCTTTCTTT